Detailed here is one T cell receptor (beta chain). The source of the sample is a study of cytomegalovirus exposure and HLA in healthy donors. The PCR ran on 60 Vbeta and 13 Jbeta primers. Here immunoSEQ multiplex PCR was the method, and the copy in TCRdb shows in-frame clones only, minus some. In the table there are 95,000 to 150,000 clones, roughly 80% of which are singletons. The V end was cut by 3 bases, the J end by 0 bases, with 10 bases between. Germline CDR1 SGHRS, CDR2 YFSETQ. The CDR3 runs to 15 residues. V gene TRBV5-1 combines with J gene TRBJ1-3; D not resolved. The specimen was PBMCs. The receptor's source is a woman in her twenties or thirties in good health and CMV-seropositive. The CDR3 reads CASSSFGDSGNTIYF. CDR3 nucleotide sequence: TGCGCCAGCAGCTCCTTTGGAGACTCTGGAAACACCATATATTTT.